The sequence of this TCR beta chain was determined in a study of cytomegalovirus exposure and HLA in healthy donors. For this clone: Antigen: not known.

PCR used 60 Vbeta primers and 13 Jbeta primers. Authors' methods: The count from a later analysis was some 76 million unique TCR beta chains, roughly 11 million of them shared. Assay used: immunoSEQ multiplex PCR; TCRdb lists only in-frame clones, some missing. That table furnishes V, J and clone size, whereas the DNA furnished D and trimming. The sample has roughly 190,000 clones; roughly four fifths are singletons. Overall study results and limits: In a later analysis, across HLA loci, associated TCR counts were highest for DRB1, lowest for HLA-C. Sequencing likely caused a cluster of highly shared sequence variants. CMV serostatus was the sole immune exposure data available.

The sequenced sample was PBMCs. The sequence was obtained from a woman in her fifties or sixties in good health and CMV-seropositive.

The CDR3, as DNA: TGTGCCAGCAGCTTGGCCGACAGCGCCGTCTACGAGCAGTACTTC. The encoded protein is CASSLADSAVYEQYF. The genes are TRBV5-8 and TRBJ2-7; perhaps TRBD1 as D (5 bases). Germline V lookup: CDR1 SGHTS, CDR2 YDEGEE. The ends were cut back, 0 bases at V and 3 bases at J, with 13 bases in the middle. The CDR3 spans 15 residues.